This entry lists 24 T cell receptor beta chains sequenced from one sample in a study of post-analysis software for immune sequencing data. General observations from the study: Patients showed TRBV5-6, TRBV5-1 and TRBV20-1 among five TRBV segments more frequent than in controls.

cDNA libraries for TCR beta contained unique molecular identifiers. From the PCR reads, TCRdb called clonotypes with MiXCR, one entry per CDR3 protein. The sample carries roughly 870,000 distinct CDR3 sequences, roughly 58% recorded once. No cognate antigen is known for these TCRs. Specimen: blood. These receptors were obtained from a girl between 10 and 17 years old with multiple sclerosis.

The genes are TRBV10-3 and TRBJ2-7; tentative D call: TRBD2 (6 bases). The CDR3 spans 14 residues. V lost 3 bases and J 1 base, leaving 10 bases between the germline ends. Germline values: CDR1 ENHRY, CDR2 SYGVKD. The chain's CDR3 is CAISDRDWSYEQYF. The CDR3 DNA reads TGTGCCATCAGTGACCGGGACTGGTCCTACGAGCAGTACTTC.

The genes are TRBV29-1 and TRBJ2-7; D remains unclear. CDR1 and CDR2 from the germline V gene are SQVTM and ANQGSEA. The CDR3 sequence is 13 residues long. The V end lost 7 bases, the J end lost 0 bases, and 13 bases lay between the germline ends. The CDR3 region is CSGSKANSYEQYF. The CDR3 bases are TGCAGCGGAAGTAAGGCAAACTCCTACGAGCAGTACTTC.

The genes are TRBV7-3 and TRBJ2-1; no clear D. The CDR3 consists of 13 residues. Germline CDR1 and CDR2: SGHTA and FQGTGA. With 2 bases removed from V and 10 bases from J, the gap between germline ends came to 12 bases. Here the CDR3 reads CASSLEYLAEQFF. CDR3 DNA: TGTGCCAGCAGCTTAGAGTATCTTGCGGAGCAGTTCTTC.

The rearrangement links TRBV11-1 to TRBJ2-2, with D maybe TRBD2 (7 bases). The germline CDR1 and CDR2 sequences are SGHAT and FQDESV (reference sequence). V was pared by 3 bases and J by 5 bases, with 19 bases between. The CDR3 extends over 17 amino acids. CDR3 nucleotide sequence: TGTGCCAGCAGCTTTGAAGGGGGGGTCCCATGGACCGGGGAGCTGTTTTTT. Translated, it gives CASSFEGGVPWTGELFF.

CDR3 nucleotide sequence: TGCAGCGGTCTAGGACAGACCTATGGCTACACCTTC. Protein product: CSGLGQTYGYTF. The chain joins TRBV29-1 to TRBJ1-2; a possible D gene is TRBD1 (6 bases). The CDR3 consists of 12 residues. V was shortened by 7 bases and J by 4 bases, with 13 bases between the two germline ends. Per the germline V gene, CDR1 is SQVTM and CDR2 is ANQGSEA.

The gene calls are TRBV20-1 and TRBJ2-3, with TRBD1 as a possible D gene (6 bases). CDR3 length: 13 residues. Germline values: CDR1 DFQATT, CDR2 SNEGSKA (reference sequence). V lost 5 bases to trimming and J lost 8 bases, with 17 bases between them. The CDR3 region is CSAVDGARGTQYF. The CDR3 region has the DNA TGCAGTGCTGTAGACGGAGCCAGGGGTACGCAGTATTTT.

The chain couples TRBV7-2 to TRBJ1-1; D might be TRBD1 (5 bases). CDR1 SGHTA and CDR2 FQGNSA come from the germline V gene. This CDR3 is 14 amino acids long. The ends were cut back, 3 bases at V and 3 bases at J, with 11 bases in the middle. CDR3 in DNA: TGTGCCAGCAGCTTGATGGGGGTTGACACTGAAGCTTTCTTT. Its protein is CASSLMGVDTEAFF.

There are a few counts of this clonotype. This chain connects TRBV6-2 or TRBV6-3 to TRBJ2-7, with D hard to call. Germline loops: CDR1 MNHEY, CDR2 SVGEGT. The CDR3 sequence is 13 residues long. The V and J ends lost 11 bases and 2 bases respectively, with 16 bases between them. The CDR3 sequence is CAAETPGPYEQYF. The CDR3 DNA is TGTGCCGCCGAAACCCCGGGCCCCTACGAGCAGTACTTC.

The rearrangement links TRBV7-3 to TRBJ1-6; D not resolved. The V and J ends lost 5 bases and 7 bases respectively, with 9 bases between them. Germline CDR1 and CDR2: SGHTA and FQGTGA. This CDR3 is 13 amino acids long. CDR3 nucleotides: TGTGCCAGCAGCACAAACGGAAATTCACCCCTCCACTTT. Translated, it gives CASSTNGNSPLHF.

The chain recombines TRBV20-1 with TRBJ2-1; 7 bases line up with TRBD1. The CDR3 has 17 residues. V shed 1 base, J shed 4 bases, and the junction held 13 bases outside the gene matches. Germline V gives CDR1 DFQATT, CDR2 SNEGSKA (reference sequence). In DNA, the CDR3 is TGCAGTGCTAGAGCACCGACAGGGCTTTCTGGTTACAATGAGCAGTTCTTC. Encoded protein: CSARAPTGLSGYNEQFF.

The CDR3 coding sequence is TGCAGTGCCATAACCCAGACTACCTCCCAAGAGACCCAGTACTTC. This sequence encodes CSAITQTTSQETQYF. This rearrangement joins TRBV20-1 to TRBJ2-5; possibly TRBD2 for D (5 bases). V was shortened by 6 bases and J by 1 base, with 18 bases between the two germline ends. Germline V CDR1 and CDR2: DFQATT, SNEGSKA (reference sequence). The CDR3 covers 15 residues.

J is TRBJ2-3 and V is TRBV12-3 or TRBV12-4; 7 bases fit TRBD2. The CDR3 sequence is 16 residues long. Trimming at V came to 6 bases and at J to 4 bases, leaving 13 bases not matched to a gene. The CDR3 loop reads CASSGLVEEGPDTQYF. CDR3 bases: TGTGCCAGCAGCGGACTAGTCGAGGAAGGGCCAGATACGCAGTATTTT.

A note on this clonotype: Compared with germline, one end of the junction differs, possibly owing to a read error. The chain is built from TRBV14 and TRBJ2-7; D tentatively fits TRBD1 or TRBD2 (5 bases each). Germline CDR1 is SGHDN and CDR2 is FVKESK. The CDR3 is 14 amino acids. CDR3 protein: CASSLRGLDYVQYF. CDR3 DNA sequence: TGTGCCAGCAGCCTTCGGGGCCTCGACTACGTGCAGTACTTC.

This clonotype was counted only a few times. The rearrangement links TRBV3-1 to TRBJ2-5; D not certain. Trimming took off 1 base at V and 9 bases at J, with 12 bases between the two ends. Germline values: CDR1 LGHDT, CDR2 YNNKEL (reference sequence). This CDR3 spans 13 amino acids. The CDR3 DNA is TGTGCCAGCAGCCAAGTCCATCGAGACCCCCAGTACTTC. This codes for CASSQVHRDPQYF.

J is TRBJ2-7 and V is TRBV3-1; TRBD2 might be the D (6 bases). This CDR3 has 16 residues. V shed 4 bases and J shed 2 bases, with 18 bases lying between them. Per germline, CDR1 LGHDT and CDR2 YNNKEL (reference sequence). CDR3 amino acids: CASSPGKLAATYEQYF. Here the CDR3 DNA reads TGTGCCAGCAGCCCCGGCAAACTAGCTGCAACCTACGAGCAGTACTTC.

This sequence joins TRBV5-1 and TRBJ2-3; D may be TRBD1 (5 bases). Trimming took off 2 bases at V and 6 bases at J, with 16 bases between the two ends. Germline V CDR1 and CDR2: SGHRS, YFSETQ. The CDR3 has 15 amino acids. CDR3 region: CASSFDSLGMDTQYF. DNA of the CDR3: TGCGCCAGCAGCTTTGACAGCCTAGGAATGGATACGCAGTATTTT.

This clonotype was observed a handful of times. V usage is TRBV20-1 and J usage is TRBJ2-3; D is unresolved. Trimming pared 7 bases from V and 2 bases from J, leaving 10 bases between. Germline-derived CDR1 and CDR2 are DFQATT and SNEGSKA (reference sequence). CDR3 size: 12 residues. The CDR3 sequence is CSVRLATDTQYF. Written as DNA, the CDR3 is TGCAGTGTACGTCTCGCCACAGATACGCAGTATTTT.

V and J are TRBV5-1 and TRBJ2-7; 13 positions agree with TRBD2. Germline V CDR1 and CDR2: SGHRS, YFSETQ. Losses at the gene ends were 4 bases for V and 6 bases for J; bases not matched to a gene: 7. CDR3 size: 15 residues. CDR3 residues: CASSLTSGRSGEQYF. For the CDR3, the DNA is TGCGCCAGCAGCCTGACTAGCGGGAGGTCGGGCGAGCAGTACTTC.

This chain's CDR3 is CASSLPWAGSYNEQFF. DNA of the CDR3: TGTGCCAGCAGCCTCCCCTGGGCGGGCTCCTACAATGAGCAGTTCTTC. The chain recombines TRBV14 with TRBJ2-1, with TRBD2 as a possible D gene (5 bases). The V end was cut by 4 bases, the J end by 0 bases, with 13 bases between. The CDR3 loop spans 16 amino acids. The germline V gene has CDR1 SGHDN and CDR2 FVKESK.

V usage is TRBV3-1 and J usage is TRBJ2-7, with D tentatively TRBD2 (6 bases). The CDR3 length is 15 residues. Germline values: CDR1 LGHDT, CDR2 YNNKEL (reference sequence). Trimming removed 1 base at V and 4 bases at J, with 14 bases between. CDR3 nucleotide sequence: TGTGCCAGCAGCCAAGGGTCTTTGCGGGGATACGAGCAGTACTTC. This encodes CASSQGSLRGYEQYF.

This clonotype has just a few counts. The chain carries TRBV14 and TRBJ2-1; D is possibly TRBD2 (5 bases). The CDR3 spans 14 residues. Trimming took 1 base from V and 6 from J, leaving 10 bases between them. CDR1 and CDR2 (germline): SGHDN, FVKESK. The CDR3 reads CASSQATGINEQFF. CDR3 nucleotide sequence: TGTGCCAGCAGCCAAGCTACGGGAATCAATGAGCAGTTCTTC. The full variable domain, rest sourced from reference TRBV14 and TRBJ2-1, is EAGVTQFPSHSVIEKGQTVTLRCDPISGHDNLYWYRRVMGKEIKFLLHFVKESKQDESGMPNNRFLAERTGGTYSTLKVQPAELEDSGVYFCASSQATGINEQFFGPGTRLTVL.

DNA for the CDR3: TGTGCCAGCAGCTTAAACGCGAAAACTAATTCACCCCTCCACTTT. As protein: CASSLNAKTNSPLHF. This rearrangement joins TRBV7-3 to TRBJ1-6; the D is unclear. The CDR3 contains 15 residues. Germline V gene data show CDR1 as SGHTA and CDR2 as FQGTGA. Trimming removed 1 base at V and 6 bases at J, with 10 bases between.

The chain joins TRBV3-1 to TRBJ2-5; D ambiguous. Trimming removed 0 bases at V and 1 base at J, with 9 bases between. The V gene's germline CDR1 is LGHDT and CDR2 YNNKEL (reference sequence). The CDR3 is 15 amino acids. The CDR3 is CASSQDVGSQETQYF. DNA for the CDR3: TGTGCCAGCAGCCAAGATGTGGGTTCCCAAGAGACCCAGTACTTC.

V gene TRBV29-1 combines with J gene TRBJ1-1, with a weak D call TRBD1 (5 bases). Trimming removed 3 bases from V and 4 bases from J, with 12 bases in between. CDR1 is SQVTM, CDR2 ANQGSEA, per germline. This CDR3 spans 13 amino acids. The CDR3 loop reads CSVDNGGGTEAFF. In nucleotides, the CDR3 is TGCAGCGTTGATAACGGGGGGGGCACTGAAGCTTTCTTT.